Listed here is a single T cell receptor (beta chain). Its antigen is unknown. This sample was included in a study of T cells in Graves' hyperthyroidism and ophthalmopathy. Those with hyperthyroidism were 18 to 65 years old, newly diagnosed, and ill for under 2 months. V was pared by 6 bases and J by 3 bases, with 15 bases between. The germline gives CDR1 MDHEN, CDR2 SYDVKM. The CDR3 is 15 amino acids. RNA transcripts yielded amplified TCR beta CDR3 regions. First-round RT-PCR with HTBI primers amplified the TCR CDR3 region. TCRdb passed the multiplex PCR reads through MiXCR, listing each CDR3 protein once. The data contain about 560,000 distinct CDR3 sequences, roughly 14% of them singletons. Study results and caveats: Ophthalmopathy prediction by the model preceded onset by a median approximately 5.9 months.

This clonotype was obtained from a woman aged 25 to 45 with Graves' hyperthyroidism. Source material: blood. The rearrangement links TRBV28 to TRBJ1-3; unclear D gene. The CDR3 DNA is TGTGCCAGCAGCACGTGGGCCTCGGTTGGAAACACCATATATTTT. It is translated as CASSTWASVGNTIYF. Full variable domain (rest looked up from reference TRBV28 and TRBJ1-3): DVKVTQSSRYLVKRTGEKVFLECVQDMDHENMFWYRQDPGLGLRLIYFSYDVKMKEKGDIPEGYSVSREKKERFSLILESASTNQTSMYLCASSTWASVGNTIYFGEGSWLTVV.